This T cell receptor (beta chain) stems from a study of cytomegalovirus exposure and HLA in healthy donors. Overall study findings and caveats: HLA allele associations emerged for around 15,000 TCR beta sequences in a later analysis, at 0.05 false discovery rate. TCR beta sequences reportedly predicted the HLA-A and HLA-B alleles of most subjects accurately. Earlier analysis yielded a pattern in which most TCR beta V segments were productive about 87% or about 30% of the time. In a later analysis, HLA-associated beta chains showed higher expansion and lower generation probabilities than comparable chains.

Trimming took off 5 bases at V and 2 bases at J, with 7 bases between the two ends. The CDR3 is 13 residues long. Germline V lookup: CDR1 LNHDA, CDR2 SQIVND (reference sequence). Use of 60 Vbeta and 13 Jbeta primers characterized the PCR. Sequenced by immunoSEQ multiplex PCR; TCRdb stores in-frame clones only, minus some. The sample has fewer than 120,000 clones; over 65% are singletons. This clone was seen only a few times. The antigen remains unidentified. The rearrangement uses TRBV19 and TRBJ1-3; D is ambiguous. The clonotype was recovered from a man aged 25-40 years in good health and CMV-seropositive. Sequencing input: PBMCs. The CDR3 DNA is TGTGCCAGTAGTTCTGTTCCTGGAAACACCATATATTTT. Translation: CASSSVPGNTIYF. The full variable domain, rest sourced from reference TRBV19 and TRBJ1-3, is DGGITQSPKYLFRKEGQNVTLSCEQNLNHDAMYWYRQDPGQGLRLIYYSQIVNDFQKGDIAEGYSVSREKKESFPLTVTSAQKNPTAFYLCASSSVPGNTIYFGEGSWLTVV.